One and the same sample provided the 17 T cell receptor beta chains below, sequenced in a study of OX40 agonist ivuxolimab in advanced cancers. The table came from immunoSEQ multiplex PCR; TCRdb's copy has only in-frame clones and leaves some out. In the table there are over 70,000 clones, about 88% of which are singletons. The input for sequencing was CD4+ or CD8+ T cells sorted from blood, taken in a trial of the OX40 agonist ivuxolimab. The origin of the receptors is an adult with an advanced solid tumor such as melanoma, head and neck, liver or kidney cancer.

Here the CDR3 reads CASSSITTGGVYGYTF. Here the CDR3 DNA reads TGCGCCAGCAGCTCAATCACCACAGGGGGCGTTTATGGCTACACCTTC. The chain links TRBV5-1 to TRBJ1-2; 9 positions agree with TRBD1. The CDR3 length is 16 residues. J was trimmed by 5 bases and V by 3 bases; bases with no gene match: 11. CDR1 is SGHRS, CDR2 YFSETQ, per germline. The full variable domain, its missing parts supplied by reference TRBV5-1 and TRBJ1-2, is KAGVTQTPRYLIKTRGQQVTLSCSPISGHRSVSWYQQTPGQGLQFLFEYFSETQRNKGNFPGRFSGRQFSNSRSEMNVSTLELGDSALYLCASSSITTGGVYGYTFGSGTRLTVV.

V gene TRBV6-1 combines with J gene TRBJ2-7, with D uncertain. CDR3 length: 14 amino acids. Germline CDR1 MNHNS, CDR2 SASEGT. V was shortened by 4 bases and J by 4 bases, with 14 bases between the two germline ends. The CDR3 is CASSGLGFGYEQYV. CDR3 DNA: TGTGCCAGCAGTGGGTTGGGATTCGGGTACGAGCAGTACGTC.

This chain uses TRBV7-9 with TRBJ1-1, with 12 nucleotides matching TRBD1. The V and J ends lost 4 bases and 5 bases, in that order; junction bases with no gene match: 5. Germline CDR1 reads SEHNR; CDR2 reads FQNEAQ (reference sequence). The CDR3 length is 15 residues. The DNA of the CDR3 is TGTGCCAGCAGCTGGGACAGGGGGCTGGGGACTGAAGCTTTCTTT. Translated: CASSWDRGLGTEAFF. The full variable domain, rest sourced from reference TRBV7-9 and TRBJ1-1, is DTGVSQNPRHKITKRGQNVTFRCDPISEHNRLYWYRQTLGQGPEFLTYFQNEAQLEKSRLLSDRFSAERPKGSFSTLEIQRTEQGDSAMYLCASSWDRGLGTEAFFGQGTRLTVV.

The genes are TRBV5-1 and TRBJ1-2, with a possible D match to TRBD1 (5 bases). Between the trimmed V and J ends, which lost 5 bases and 0 bases, there was a span of 17 bases. Germline V gene lookup returns CDR1 SGHRS and CDR2 YFSETQ. CDR3 length equals 16 residues. The CDR3 loop is CASSPGASTSNYGYTF. As DNA, the CDR3 is TGCGCCAGCAGTCCTGGGGCCTCAACCTCTAACTATGGCTACACCTTC.

This chain connects TRBV28 to TRBJ1-2; no clear D. Germline CDR1 MDHEN, CDR2 SYDVKM. The CDR3 sequence is 13 residues long. The V end lost 10 bases, the J end lost 10 bases, and 22 bases lay between the germline ends. The CDR3 sequence is CAIDDRIGLTYTF. CDR3 sequence (DNA): TGTGCCATCGATGACCGGATAGGGTTGACCTACACCTTC.

The CDR3 region has the DNA TGTGCCAGCAGCCTCGCCGACCTTAACTATGGCTACACCTTC. Amino acids: CASSLADLNYGYTF. The chain employs TRBV14 and TRBJ1-2; D ambiguous. CDR1 SGHDN and CDR2 FVKESK come from the germline V gene. The CDR3 sequence is 14 residues long. Trimming left V 4 bases short and J 1 base short, with 10 bases between. Complete variable domain (other parts from reference TRBV14 and TRBJ1-2): EAGVTQFPSHSVIEKGQTVTLRCDPISGHDNLYWYRRVMGKEIKFLLHFVKESKQDESGMPNNRFLAERTGGTYSTLKVQPAELEDSGVYFCASSLADLNYGYTFGSGTRLTVV.

V usage is TRBV4-1 and J usage is TRBJ2-5; 9 bases are a match to TRBD2. The ends lost 7 bases at V and 5 bases at J; junction bases unmatched: 14. This CDR3 is 16 amino acids long. Germline V gene lookup returns CDR1 MGHRA and CDR2 YSYEKL. The CDR3, as DNA: TGCGCCAGCACACAGGGCGGGGGGGGGCGTTGGGAGACCCAGTACTTC. Its protein product is CASTQGGGGRWETQYF.

The chain couples TRBV28 to TRBJ1-5; maybe TRBD1 (6 bases). The V end lost 7 bases, the J end lost 6 bases, and 19 bases lay between the germline ends. CDR1 is MDHEN, CDR2 SYDVKM, per germline. This CDR3 has 15 residues. This CDR3 is CASKEGNRDLQPQHF. Written as DNA, the CDR3 is TGTGCCAGCAAGGAAGGAAACAGGGATCTTCAGCCCCAGCATTTT.

The chain uses TRBV18 and TRBJ1-5; D is unresolved. The germline gives CDR1 KGHSH, CDR2 LQKENI. The V end was cut by 2 bases, the J end by 0 bases, with 8 bases between. The CDR3 sequence is 15 residues long. CDR3 in amino acids: CASSPGESSNQPQHF. CDR3 sequence (DNA): TGTGCCAGCTCACCAGGGGAAAGTAGCAATCAGCCCCAGCATTTT.

In DNA, the CDR3 is TGTGCCAGCCAGACCGGCACAGATACGCAGTATTTT. This gives the protein CASQTGTDTQYF. This chain uses TRBV28 with TRBJ2-3; no reliable D call. Trimming took 8 bases from V and 1 from J, leaving 7 bases between them. The CDR3 contains 12 residues. Germline V gives CDR1 MDHEN, CDR2 SYDVKM.

V and J are TRBV10-3 and TRBJ1-1; perhaps TRBD1 as D (5 bases). Trimming took 8 bases from V and 5 from J, leaving 15 bases between them. Germline V gives CDR1 ENHRY, CDR2 SYGVKD. The length of the CDR3 is 13 residues. The CDR3 reads CAIGAGQITEAFF. In DNA form, the CDR3 reads TGTGCCATCGGGGCAGGGCAAATAACTGAAGCTTTCTTT.

V is TRBV7-2 and J is TRBJ1-1, with D unclear. The CDR3 loop spans 14 amino acids. Between the trimmed V and J ends, which lost 2 bases and 1 base, there was a span of 8 bases. Per the germline V gene, CDR1 is SGHTA and CDR2 is FQGNSA. CDR3 DNA sequence: TGTGCCAGCAGCTTAAGGGAGGGGAACACTGAAGCTTTCTTT. Translating it yields CASSLREGNTEAFF.

This chain connects TRBV27 to TRBJ1-2, with 7 positions matching TRBD1. V lost 7 bases and J lost 3; bases outside the gene matches: 5. The CDR3 covers 13 residues. The germline gives CDR1 MNHEY, CDR2 SMNVEV (reference sequence). DNA for the CDR3: TGTGCCAGCAAGAATCAGGGGGACTATGGCTACACCTTC. The encoded protein is CASKNQGDYGYTF.

This rearrangement joins TRBV29-1 to TRBJ2-7; D may correspond to TRBD1 or TRBD2 (6 bases each). Deletions cut 4 bases from V and 2 bases from J, with 15 bases between. Per germline, CDR1 SQVTM and CDR2 ANQGSEA. This CDR3 region has 14 residues. CDR3 protein: CSVVGGKGAYEQYF. CDR3 coding DNA: TGCAGCGTTGTTGGGGGGAAGGGGGCCTACGAGCAGTACTTC.

This chain links TRBV7-2 with TRBJ1-4, with 8 bases lining up with TRBD1. V shed 4 bases and J 8 bases; nucleotides not matched to a gene: 9. Germline V gene data show CDR1 as SGHTA and CDR2 as FQGNSA. This CDR3 region has 15 residues. CDR3 in DNA: TGTGCCAGCAGCTACTCTGGACAGGGAAACGAAAAACTGTTTTTT. Amino acids: CASSYSGQGNEKLFF.

The rearrangement joins TRBV4-3 to TRBJ1-2; D gene ambiguous. Trimming removed 0 bases at V and 4 bases at J, with 9 bases between. Germline CDR1 LGHNA, CDR2 YSLEER. This CDR3 contains 14 residues. DNA for the CDR3: TGCGCCAGCAGCCAAGAGGGCCGGGGCTATGGCTACACCTTC. It translates to CASSQEGRGYGYTF.

The gene calls are TRBV28 and TRBJ1-3; 7 nucleotides align to TRBD1. Germline V CDR1 and CDR2: MDHEN, SYDVKM. CDR3 length: 14 residues. J gave up 5 bases and V 5 bases, and 6 bases lay outside the gene matches. The CDR3 DNA reads as TGTGCCAGCAGTGTACAGGGGCGACGAAACACCATATATTTT. Translating it yields CASSVQGRRNTIYF.